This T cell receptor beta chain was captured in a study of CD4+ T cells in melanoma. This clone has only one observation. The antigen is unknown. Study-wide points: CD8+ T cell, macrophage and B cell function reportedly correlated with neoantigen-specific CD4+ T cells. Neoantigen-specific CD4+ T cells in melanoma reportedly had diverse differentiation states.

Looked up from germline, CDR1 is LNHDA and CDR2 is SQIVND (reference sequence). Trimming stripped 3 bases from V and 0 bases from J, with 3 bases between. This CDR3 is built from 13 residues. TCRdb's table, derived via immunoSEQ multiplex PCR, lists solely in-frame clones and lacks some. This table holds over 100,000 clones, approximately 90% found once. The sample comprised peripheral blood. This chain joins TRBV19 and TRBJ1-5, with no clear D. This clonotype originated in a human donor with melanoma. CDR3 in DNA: TGTGCCAGTAGTATGGGTAGCAATCAGCCCCAGCATTTT. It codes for CASSMGSNQPQHF.